This TCR beta chain appears in the sequencing data of a study of control samples from healthy donors and cancer patients. The germline V gene encodes CDR1 SEHNR and CDR2 FQNEAQ (reference sequence). V lost 1 base and J lost 0; bases outside the gene matches: 0. The CDR3 length is 17 residues. Assay: immunoSEQ multiplex PCR; the TCRdb copy retains only in-frame clones and omits some. The table includes 95,000 to 100,000 clones, around 89% detected once. Turning to this clone: This sample also contains other DNA sequences that code for the same CDR3.

The material sequenced was blood. This chain uses TRBV7-9 with TRBJ2-2, with 12 nucleotides matching TRBD2. The receptor's source is a man younger than 45 in good health. The CDR3 DNA is TGTGCCAGCAGCTTAGGACTAGCGGGGGCGAACACCGGGGAGCTGTTTTTT. Translating it yields CASSLGLAGANTGELFF.